The 2 T cell receptor beta chains listed next were all sequenced from one sample in a study of T-cell reconstitution after alpha-beta-depleted transplantation in children (dated by TCRdb to the mid-2010s). The time point label, as the study defines it: day 60 (about 2 months) after transplantation. Read against the paper, the sample's treatment or condition label means: allogeneic hematopoietic cell transplantation with graft depleted of TCRalphabeta T cells and CD19 B cells. The method was PCR. The data were produced on an Illumina HiSeq 2500. Molecular barcoding was employed in the preparation of TCR libraries, with unique molecular identifiers being used to normalize TCRbeta repertoire quantification. TCRdb took the public reads, trimmed them with fastp at Q25, ran MiXCR for clone calling and kept in-frame beta chains. When rows share a CDR3 protein, they turn into one entry using the most common DNA and genes. The sample table records about 97,000 distinct CDR3 sequences; 4.5% to 7.5% of these occur just once. The ten biggest clones cover 6% to 7% of the sample.

The sequences come from PBMCs, mostly from graft donor cells, collected 60 days after TCRalphabeta/CD19-depleted stem cell transplant. The receptor set was obtained from a female patient between 2 and 15 years old who had a stem cell transplant for Fanconi anemia, so the T cells may come from the graft donor.

Concerning this clonotype itself: One base away lies a much larger clone, so this may be a sequencing read error. This chain links TRBV29-1 with TRBJ1-1, with D possibly TRBD1 on 5 matching bases. The CDR3 is made up of 15 amino acids. The ends were cut back, 6 bases at V and 7 bases at J, with 24 bases in the middle. CDR1 and CDR2 from the germline V gene are SQVTM and ANQGSEA. This chain's CDR3 is CSVIPWGSEGLEAFF. CDR3 DNA sequence: TGCAGCGTCATCCCGTGGGGTTCTGAGGGGCTTGAAGCTTTCTTT.

Many counts were recorded for this clonotype. This chain joins TRBV7-6 and TRBJ2-2; no clear D gene. Germline CDR1 SGHVS, CDR2 FNYEAQ. With 4 bases removed from V and 0 bases from J, the gap between germline ends came to 6 bases. The CDR3 is 14 amino acids. The CDR3 bases are TGTGCCAGCAGCTCGTATTCGAACACCGGGGAGCTGTTTTTT. This translates into CASSSYSNTGELFF. Drawing the rest from reference TRBV7-6 and TRBJ2-2, the complete variable domain is GAGVSQSPRYKVTKRGQDVALRCDPISGHVSLYWYRQALGQGPEFLTYFNYEAQQDKSGLPNDRFSAERPEGSISTLTIQRTEQRDSAMYRCASSSYSNTGELFFGEGSRLTVL.